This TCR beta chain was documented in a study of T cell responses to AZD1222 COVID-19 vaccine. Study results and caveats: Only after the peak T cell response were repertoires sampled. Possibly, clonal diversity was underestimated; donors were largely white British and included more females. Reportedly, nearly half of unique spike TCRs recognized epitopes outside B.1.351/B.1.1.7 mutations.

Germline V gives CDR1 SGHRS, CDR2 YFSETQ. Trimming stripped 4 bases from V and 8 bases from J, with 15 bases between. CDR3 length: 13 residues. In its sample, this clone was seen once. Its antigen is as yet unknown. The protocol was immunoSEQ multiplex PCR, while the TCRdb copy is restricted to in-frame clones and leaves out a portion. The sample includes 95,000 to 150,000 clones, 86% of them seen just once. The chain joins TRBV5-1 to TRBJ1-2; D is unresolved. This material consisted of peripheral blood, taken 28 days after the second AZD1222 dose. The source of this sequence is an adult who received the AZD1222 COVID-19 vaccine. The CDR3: CASSPSDQSGYTF. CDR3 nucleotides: TGCGCCAGCAGCCCTTCGGATCAGAGCGGCTACACCTTC. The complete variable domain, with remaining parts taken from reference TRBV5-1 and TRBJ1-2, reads KAGVTQTPRYLIKTRGQQVTLSCSPISGHRSVSWYQQTPGQGLQFLFEYFSETQRNKGNFPGRFSGRQFSNSRSEMNVSTLELGDSALYLCASSPSDQSGYTFGSGTRLTVV.